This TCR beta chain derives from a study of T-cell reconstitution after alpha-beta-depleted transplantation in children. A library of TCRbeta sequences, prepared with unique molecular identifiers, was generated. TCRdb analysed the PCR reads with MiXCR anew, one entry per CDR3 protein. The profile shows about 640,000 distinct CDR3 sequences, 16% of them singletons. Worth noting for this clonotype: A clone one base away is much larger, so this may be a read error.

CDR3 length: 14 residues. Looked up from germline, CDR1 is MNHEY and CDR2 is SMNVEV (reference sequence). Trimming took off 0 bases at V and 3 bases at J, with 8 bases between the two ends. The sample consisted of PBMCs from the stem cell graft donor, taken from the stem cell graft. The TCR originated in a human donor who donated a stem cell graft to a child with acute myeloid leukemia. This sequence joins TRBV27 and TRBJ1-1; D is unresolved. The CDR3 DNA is TGTGCCAGCAGTTTATCAGCAGCGGACACTGAAGCTTTCTTT. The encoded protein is CASSLSAADTEAFF.